Here is one TCR beta chain with its context. This specimen includes other DNA sequences encoding the same CDR3. Trimming cost V 0 bases and J 0 bases, with 3 bases left between them. This CDR3 contains 14 residues. Germline CDR1 is LGHDT and CDR2 is YNNKEL (reference sequence). Categorization into cohorts depended on clinical history that participants reported. This specimen comes from a study of blood T cell repertoires in COVID-19. About the study: Samples taken during acute and convalescent COVID-19 were collected in the United States, Italy and Spain.

Authors' analysis steps: Estimates of nucleated cell counts were drawn from the amplification of reference gene primers. Only in-frame clones appear in the TCRdb table, and some are missing; sequencing was by immunoSEQ multiplex PCR. V, J and clone size are those of that table, while D and trimming were read from the DNA. The profile shows some 350,000 clones, 75% to 90% of them singletons. The clonotype comes from a man younger than 35 who had recovered from COVID-19. Source material: PBMCs or T cells enriched from blood (not recorded which). This chain uses TRBV3-1 (or the pseudogene TRBV3-2) with TRBJ1-3; the D is unclear. The CDR3: CASSQDSSGNTIYF. The CDR3 nucleotides are TGTGCCAGCAGCCAAGACAGCTCTGGAAACACCATATATTTT.